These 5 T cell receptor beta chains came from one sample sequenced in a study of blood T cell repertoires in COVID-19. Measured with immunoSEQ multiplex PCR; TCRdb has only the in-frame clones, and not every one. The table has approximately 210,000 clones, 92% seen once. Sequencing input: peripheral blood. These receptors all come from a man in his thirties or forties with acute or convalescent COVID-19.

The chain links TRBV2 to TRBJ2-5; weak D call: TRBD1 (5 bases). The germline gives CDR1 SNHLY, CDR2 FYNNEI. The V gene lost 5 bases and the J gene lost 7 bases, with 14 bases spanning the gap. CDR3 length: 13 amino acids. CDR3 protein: CASSWGWSGTQYF. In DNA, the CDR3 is TGTGCCAGCAGTTGGGGCTGGTCGGGGACCCAGTACTTC.

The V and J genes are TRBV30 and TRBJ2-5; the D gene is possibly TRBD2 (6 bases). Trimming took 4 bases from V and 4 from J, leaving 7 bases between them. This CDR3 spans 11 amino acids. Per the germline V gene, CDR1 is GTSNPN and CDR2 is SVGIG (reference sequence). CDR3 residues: CAWTGLETQYF. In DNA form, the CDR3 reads TGTGCCTGGACGGGACTAGAGACCCAGTACTTC.

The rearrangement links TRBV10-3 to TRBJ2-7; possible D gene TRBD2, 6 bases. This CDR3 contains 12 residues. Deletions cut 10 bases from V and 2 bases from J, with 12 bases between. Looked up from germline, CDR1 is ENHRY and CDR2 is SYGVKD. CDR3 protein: CATRGWAYEQYF. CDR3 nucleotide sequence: TGTGCCACCCGGGGGTGGGCCTACGAGCAGTACTTC.

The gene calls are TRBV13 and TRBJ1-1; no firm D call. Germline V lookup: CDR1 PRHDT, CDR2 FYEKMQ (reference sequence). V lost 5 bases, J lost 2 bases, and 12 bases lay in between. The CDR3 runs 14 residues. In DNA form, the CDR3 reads TGTGCCAGCAGCCAAAACCGGTTAAACACTGAAGCTTTCTTT. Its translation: CASSQNRLNTEAFF.

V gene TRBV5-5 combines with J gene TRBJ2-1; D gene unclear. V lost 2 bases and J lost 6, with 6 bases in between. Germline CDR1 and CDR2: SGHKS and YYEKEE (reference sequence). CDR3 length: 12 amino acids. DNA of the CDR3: TGTGCCAGCAGCTTCCCAGTCAATGAGCAGTTCTTC. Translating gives CASSFPVNEQFF.